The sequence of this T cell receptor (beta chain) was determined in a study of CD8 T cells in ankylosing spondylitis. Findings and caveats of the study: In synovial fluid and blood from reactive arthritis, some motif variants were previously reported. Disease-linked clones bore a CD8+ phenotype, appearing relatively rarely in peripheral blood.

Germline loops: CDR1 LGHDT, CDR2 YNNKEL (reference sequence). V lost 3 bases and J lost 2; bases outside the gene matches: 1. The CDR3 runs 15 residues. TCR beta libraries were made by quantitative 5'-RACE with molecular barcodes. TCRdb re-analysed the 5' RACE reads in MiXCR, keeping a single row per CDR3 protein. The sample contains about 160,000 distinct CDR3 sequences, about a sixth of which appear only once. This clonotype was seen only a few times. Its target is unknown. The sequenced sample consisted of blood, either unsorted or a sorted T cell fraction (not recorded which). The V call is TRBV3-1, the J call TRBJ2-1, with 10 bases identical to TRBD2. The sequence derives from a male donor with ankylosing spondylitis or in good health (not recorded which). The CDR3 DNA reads TGTGCCAGCAGCCAGAGCGGGAGGGCCTACAATGAGCAGTTCTTC. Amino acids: CASSQSGRAYNEQFF.